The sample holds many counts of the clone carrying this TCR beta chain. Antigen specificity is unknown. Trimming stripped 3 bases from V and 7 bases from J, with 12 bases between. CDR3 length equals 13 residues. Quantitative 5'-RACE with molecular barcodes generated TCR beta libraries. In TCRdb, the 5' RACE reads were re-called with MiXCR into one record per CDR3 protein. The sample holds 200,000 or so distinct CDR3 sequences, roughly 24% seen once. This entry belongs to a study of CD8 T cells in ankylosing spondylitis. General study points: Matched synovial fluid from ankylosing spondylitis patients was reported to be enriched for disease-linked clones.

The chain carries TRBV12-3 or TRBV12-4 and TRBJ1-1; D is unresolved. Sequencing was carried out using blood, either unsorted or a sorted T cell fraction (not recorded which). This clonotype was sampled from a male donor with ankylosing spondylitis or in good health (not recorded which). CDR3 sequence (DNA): TGTGCCAGCAGTTTCTCGGGAGGGCTTGAAGCTTTCTTT. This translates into CASSFSGGLEAFF.